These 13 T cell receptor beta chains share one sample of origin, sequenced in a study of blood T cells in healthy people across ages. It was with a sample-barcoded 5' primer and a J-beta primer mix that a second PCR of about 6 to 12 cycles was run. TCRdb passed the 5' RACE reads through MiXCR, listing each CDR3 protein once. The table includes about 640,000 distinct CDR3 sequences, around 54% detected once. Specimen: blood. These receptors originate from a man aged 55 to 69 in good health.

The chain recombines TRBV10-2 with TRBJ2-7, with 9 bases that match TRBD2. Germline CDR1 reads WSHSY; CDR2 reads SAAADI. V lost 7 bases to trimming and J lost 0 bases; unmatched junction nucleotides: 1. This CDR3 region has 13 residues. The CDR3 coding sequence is TGCGCCAGCAAGCGGGGGGCCTCCTACGAGCAGTACTTC. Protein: CASKRGASYEQYF.

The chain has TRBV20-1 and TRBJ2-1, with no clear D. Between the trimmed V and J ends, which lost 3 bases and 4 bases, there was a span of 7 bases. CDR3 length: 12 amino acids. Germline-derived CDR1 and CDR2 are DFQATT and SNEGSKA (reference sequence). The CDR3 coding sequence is TGCAGTGCTAGTGCGGAGTACAATGAGCAGTTCTTC. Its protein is CSASAEYNEQFF.

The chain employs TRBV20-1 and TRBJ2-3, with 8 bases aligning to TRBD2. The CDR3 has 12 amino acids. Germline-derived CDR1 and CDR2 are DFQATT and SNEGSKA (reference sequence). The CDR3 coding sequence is TGCAGGGCGGGGGGTAGCACAGATACGCAGTATTTT. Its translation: CRAGGSTDTQYF.

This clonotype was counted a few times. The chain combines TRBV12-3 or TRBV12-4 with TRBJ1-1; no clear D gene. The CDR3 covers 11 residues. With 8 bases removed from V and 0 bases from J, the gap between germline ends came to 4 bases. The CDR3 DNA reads TGTGCCAGCCAGTTGAACACTGAAGCTTTCTTT. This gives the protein CASQLNTEAFF.

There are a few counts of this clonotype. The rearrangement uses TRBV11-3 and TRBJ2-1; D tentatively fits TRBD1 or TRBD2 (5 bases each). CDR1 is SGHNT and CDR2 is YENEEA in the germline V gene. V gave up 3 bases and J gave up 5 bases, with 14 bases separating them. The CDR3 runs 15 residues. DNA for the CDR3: TGTGCCAGCAGCTTGAAACCGGGGCGTAACAATGAGCAGTTCTTC. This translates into CASSLKPGRNNEQFF.

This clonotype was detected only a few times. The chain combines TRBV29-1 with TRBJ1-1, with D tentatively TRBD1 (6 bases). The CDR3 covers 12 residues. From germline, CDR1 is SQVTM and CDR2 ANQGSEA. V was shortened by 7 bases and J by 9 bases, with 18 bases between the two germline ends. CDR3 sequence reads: CSGRQVGDKAFF. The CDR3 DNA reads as TGCAGCGGCCGACAGGTTGGAGATAAAGCTTTCTTT. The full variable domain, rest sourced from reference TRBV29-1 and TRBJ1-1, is SAVISQKPSRDICQRGTSLTIQCQVDSQVTMMFWYRQQPGQSLTLIATANQGSEATYESGFVIDKFPISRPNLTFSTLTVSNMSPEDSSIYLCSGRQVGDKAFFGQGTRLTVV.

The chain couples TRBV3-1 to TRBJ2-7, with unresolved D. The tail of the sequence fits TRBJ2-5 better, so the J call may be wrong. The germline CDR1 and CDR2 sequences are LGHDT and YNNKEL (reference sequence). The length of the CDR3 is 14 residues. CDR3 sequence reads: CASSQLGPEETQYF. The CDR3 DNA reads TGTGCCAGCAGCCAACTTGGGCCAGAAGAGACCCAGTACTTC.

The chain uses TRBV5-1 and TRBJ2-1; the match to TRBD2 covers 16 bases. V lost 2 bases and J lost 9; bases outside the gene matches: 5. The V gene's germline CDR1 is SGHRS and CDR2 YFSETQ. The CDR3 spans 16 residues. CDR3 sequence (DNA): TGCGCCAGCAGCTTTGTGGGGACTAGCGGGGGGGGTGAGCAGTTCTTC. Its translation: CASSFVGTSGGGEQFF.

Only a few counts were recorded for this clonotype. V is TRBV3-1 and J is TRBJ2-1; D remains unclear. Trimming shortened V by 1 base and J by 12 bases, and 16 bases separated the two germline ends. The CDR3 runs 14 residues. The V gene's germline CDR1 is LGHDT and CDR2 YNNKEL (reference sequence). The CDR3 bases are TGTGCCAGCAGCCAAGGTCAGTCGAGGTCACGGCAGTTCTTC. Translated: CASSQGQSRSRQFF.

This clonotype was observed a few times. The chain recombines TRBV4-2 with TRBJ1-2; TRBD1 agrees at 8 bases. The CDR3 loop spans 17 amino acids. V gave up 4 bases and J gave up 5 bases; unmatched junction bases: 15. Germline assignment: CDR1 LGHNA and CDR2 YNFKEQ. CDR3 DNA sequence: TGTGCCAGCAGCCTAGGGACAGGCGCGGGGGATGGGTATGGCTACACCTTC. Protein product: CASSLGTGAGDGYGYTF.

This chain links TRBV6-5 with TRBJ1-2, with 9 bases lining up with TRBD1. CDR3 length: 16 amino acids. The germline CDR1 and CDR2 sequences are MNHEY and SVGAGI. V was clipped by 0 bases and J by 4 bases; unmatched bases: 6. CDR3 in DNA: TGTGCCAGCAGTTACTCAACAGGGGGCGCGGGCTATGGCTACACCTTC. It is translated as CASSYSTGGAGYGYTF.

The CDR3 coding sequence is TGTGCCAGCAACCCGGGAGGGAATTCACCCCTCCACTTT. This translates into CASNPGGNSPLHF. The J gene is TRBJ1-6, the V gene TRBV6-2 or TRBV6-3; D gene uncertain. The CDR3 spans 13 residues. The germline V gene encodes CDR1 MNHEY and CDR2 SVGEGT. With 7 bases removed from V and 7 bases from J, the gap between germline ends came to 11 bases.

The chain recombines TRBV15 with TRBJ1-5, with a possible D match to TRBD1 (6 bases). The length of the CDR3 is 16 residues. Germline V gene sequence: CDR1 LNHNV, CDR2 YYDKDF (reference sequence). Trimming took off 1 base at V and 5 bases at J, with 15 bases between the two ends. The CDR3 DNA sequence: TGTGCCACCAGCAGAGGCCTACAGGGTCGGCATCAGCCCCAGCATTTT. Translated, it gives CATSRGLQGRHQPQHF.